This T cell receptor (beta chain) was recorded in a study of blood T cell repertoires in COVID-19. V lost 4 bases, J lost 9 bases, and 5 bases stayed unmatched. Germline CDR1 LGHDT, CDR2 YNNKEL (reference sequence). CDR3 length: 14 amino acids. Original processing methods: Estimates of nucleated cell counts were drawn from the amplification of reference gene primers. Sequencing was performed with immunoSEQ multiplex PCR; in TCRdb, only in-frame clones are kept and a portion is missing. V, J and clone size were drawn from that table, and D and trimming were deduced from the DNA. The sample holds about 360,000 clones; over 75% are singletons and the top ten take around 2.1%. Only one count was recorded for this clone. Cohorts were assigned according to the clinical history that participants reported.

Source material: PBMCs or T cells enriched from blood (not recorded which). This receptor was obtained from a woman in her thirties or forties with acute COVID-19. This rearrangement joins TRBV3-1 (or the pseudogene TRBV3-2) to TRBJ1-6; 8 nucleotides match TRBD1. In DNA, the CDR3 is TGTGCCAGCAGCCTGGACAGGGCTGGTTCACCCCTCCACTTT. Translation: CASSLDRAGSPLHF.